The table lists the clone carrying this T cell receptor (beta chain) with many counts. The target antigen is unknown. MiXCR was run by TCRdb on the RT-PCR reads, yielding one entry per CDR3 protein. The sample carries fewer than 750,000 distinct CDR3 sequences, less than 15% recorded once. The data derive from a study of response to subunit inactivated influenza vaccine. Study results and caveats: After each seasonal influenza vaccination, few new T cells are recruited, the authors suggested.

This CDR3 has 14 residues. After removal of 3 bases from V and 4 bases from J, the junction contained 2 bases not matched to a gene. The chain links TRBV12-3 or TRBV12-4 to TRBJ2-5, with 10 bases matching TRBD2. The receptor's source is a man aged 45-60 years who received an inactivated influenza vaccine. This material consisted of PBMCs from blood, taken less than 13 days after vaccination. The CDR3 region has the DNA TGTGCCAGCAGTTTTAAGCGGGGGGGAGAGACCCAGTACTTC. Residues: CASSFKRGGETQYF.